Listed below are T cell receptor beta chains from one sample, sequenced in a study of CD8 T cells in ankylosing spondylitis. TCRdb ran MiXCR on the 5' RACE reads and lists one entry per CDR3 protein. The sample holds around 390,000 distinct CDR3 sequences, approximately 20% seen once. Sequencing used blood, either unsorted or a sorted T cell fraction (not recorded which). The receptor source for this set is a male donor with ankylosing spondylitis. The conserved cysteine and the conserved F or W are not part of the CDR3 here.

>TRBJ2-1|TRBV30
AWSQDSEQF
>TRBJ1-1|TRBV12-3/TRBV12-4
ATTNRGGGDTEAF
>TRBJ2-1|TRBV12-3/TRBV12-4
ASSSGTGEARVYNEQF
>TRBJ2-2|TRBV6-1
ASSLTSGTGTGELF
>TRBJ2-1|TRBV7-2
ASSSAGLVGNEQF
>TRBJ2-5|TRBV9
AGGQFQETQY
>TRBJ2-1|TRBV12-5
ASDDEGGRDNEQF
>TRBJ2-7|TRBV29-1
SVEGRGGSYEQY
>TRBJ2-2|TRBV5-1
ASSFRQTYTGELF
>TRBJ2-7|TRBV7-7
ASSENAQGYEQY
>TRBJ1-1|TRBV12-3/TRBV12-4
ASSLGRAGTEAF
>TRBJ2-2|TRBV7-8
ASAVGVSGELF
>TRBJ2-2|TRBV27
ASSPQGFWTGELF
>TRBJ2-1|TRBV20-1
SARDWIWGYQNEQF
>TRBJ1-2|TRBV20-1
SALFGRYGYT
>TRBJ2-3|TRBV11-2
ASSLDQGLTDTQY
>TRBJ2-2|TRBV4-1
ASSHGLAGGSTGELF
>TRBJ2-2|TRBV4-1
ASSLTSGKRGGELF
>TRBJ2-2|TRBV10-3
AIKLVAGTGELF
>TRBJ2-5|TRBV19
ASSWTSSETQY
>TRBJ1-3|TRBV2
ASSDRSGALGNTIY
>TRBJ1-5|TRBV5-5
ASSWTGNSNQPQH
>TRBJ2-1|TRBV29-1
SLVFSSYNEQF
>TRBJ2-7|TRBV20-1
SATRLRSEQY
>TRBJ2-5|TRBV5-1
ASSLIPRGTETQY
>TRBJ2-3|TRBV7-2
ASSVTSGMSTDTQY
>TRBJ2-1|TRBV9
ASSSPPEVGEQF
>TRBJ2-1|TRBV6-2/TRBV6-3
ASKLAGGGPNEQF
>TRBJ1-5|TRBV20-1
SATGTGGSGGNQPQH
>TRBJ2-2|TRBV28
ASSLLAGELF
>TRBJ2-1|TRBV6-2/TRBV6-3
ASRDGPYNEQF
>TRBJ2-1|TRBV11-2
ASSPRGVNNEQF
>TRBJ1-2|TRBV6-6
ASNLGEDYGYT
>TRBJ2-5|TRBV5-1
ASSWPGQQETQY
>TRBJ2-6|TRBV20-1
SASPPGFGANVLT
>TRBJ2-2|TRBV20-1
SAIGFTGYAAGELF
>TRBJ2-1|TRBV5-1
ASSAGLAGTYNEQF
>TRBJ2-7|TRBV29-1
SSSDSGTREQY
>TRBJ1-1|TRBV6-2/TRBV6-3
ASSPSYGTGGTFGVTEAF
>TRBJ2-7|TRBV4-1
ASSQGARDSRYEQY
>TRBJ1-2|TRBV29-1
SAQENYGYT
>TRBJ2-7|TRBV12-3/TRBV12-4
ASSRTSGSYEQY
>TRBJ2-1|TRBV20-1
SARDPGTSGSYEQF
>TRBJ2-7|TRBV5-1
ASSFSAGTGNEQY
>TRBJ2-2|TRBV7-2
ASSLPGLAAGELF
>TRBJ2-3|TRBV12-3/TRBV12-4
ASSLSGTDTQY
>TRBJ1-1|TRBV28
ASRIPDGYTEAF
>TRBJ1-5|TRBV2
ASREGPLQPQH
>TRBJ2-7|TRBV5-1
ASSFGTGVYEQY
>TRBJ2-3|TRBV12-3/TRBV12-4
ASSEGDTQY
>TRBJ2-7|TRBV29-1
SVWLLSSYEQY
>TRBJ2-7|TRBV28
ASSAGDKIREQY
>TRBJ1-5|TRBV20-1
SARVRGRSDQPQH
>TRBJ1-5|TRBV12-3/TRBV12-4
ASRNTGGSNQPQH